This T cell receptor beta chain was obtained from a study of regulatory T cells in long-lasting Graves disease. Study-wide context: Persistent cases took antithyroid drugs over 5 years and stayed TSH receptor antibody positive. General study results and limits: Less diverse TCR repertoires were seen in persistent Graves' patients than in newly diagnosed ones.

This clonotype was counted between two and nine times. The antigen is not known. Time point here: persistent/refractory GD, antithyroid drugs over 5 years with positive TRAb. RNA isolated from PBMCs was used to make the TCR library. The patients were drawn from one endocrinology department in Xi'an, China. Combining iRepertoire HTBI primers with Arm-PCR of CDR3 regions, the authors built TCR beta libraries. TCRdb processed the multiplex PCR reads anew with MiXCR; each CDR3 protein has one entry. The top ten clones hold 25% to 30% of a sample with a few hundred thousand distinct CDR3 sequences, more than 20% of them seen once. Sample: peripheral blood mononuclear cells (PBMCs), taken when the disease was refractory, from a patient treated with antithyroid drugs. This TCR was recovered from a woman in her 40s with Graves disease.

CDR3 bases: TGTGCCAGCAGTTTGTGGGGGACAGGGGGAGAGACCCAGTACTTC. It translates to CASSLWGTGGETQYF. The chain carries TRBV12-3 or TRBV12-4 and TRBJ2-5; 11 positions agree with TRBD1. The CDR3 spans 15 residues. The V segment lost 3 bases and the J segment 4 bases; nucleotides outside the gene matches: 4.